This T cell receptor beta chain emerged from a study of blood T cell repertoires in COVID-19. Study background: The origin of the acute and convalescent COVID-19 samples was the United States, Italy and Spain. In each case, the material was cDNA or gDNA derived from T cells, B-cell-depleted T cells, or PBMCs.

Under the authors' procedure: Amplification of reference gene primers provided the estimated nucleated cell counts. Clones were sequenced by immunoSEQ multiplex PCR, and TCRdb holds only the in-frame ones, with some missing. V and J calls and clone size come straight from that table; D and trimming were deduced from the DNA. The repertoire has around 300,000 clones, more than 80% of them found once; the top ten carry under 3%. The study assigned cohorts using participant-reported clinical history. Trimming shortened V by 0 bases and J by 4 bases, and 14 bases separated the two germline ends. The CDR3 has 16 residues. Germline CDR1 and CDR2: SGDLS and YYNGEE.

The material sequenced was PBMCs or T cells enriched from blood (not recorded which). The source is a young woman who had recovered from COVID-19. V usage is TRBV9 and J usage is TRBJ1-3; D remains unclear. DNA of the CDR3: TGTGCCAGCAGCGTAGGGGTCGCCCCGGGGGGAAACACCATATATTTT. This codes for CASSVGVAPGGNTIYF.